The next 6 T cell receptor beta chains were all read from a single sample in a study of T cells in women clearing cervical HPV infection. Produced via immunoSEQ multiplex PCR; TCRdb's table is partial and in-frame only. There are about 39,000 clones in the sample, with 6% to 6.5% held by the top ten. Sequenced material: blood buffy coat. All receptors derive from a woman between 18 and 75 years old with a cervical HPV16 infection that either progressed to CIN3+ or cleared (not recorded which).

A remark on this clone: The read halts 3 residues ahead of the CDR3 end, with the missing end drawn from the germline J gene. V is TRBV20-1 and J is TRBJ1-1, with a weak D call TRBD1 (6 bases). CDR3 length equals 13 residues. Trimming stripped 5 bases from V and 1 base from J, with 11 bases between. Germline CDR1 reads DFQATT; CDR2 reads SNEGSKA (reference sequence). The CDR3 bases that were read are TGCAGTGCTCTTAGGACAGCGAACACTGAA. Amino acids: CSALRTANTE. The full CDR3 protein is CSALRTANTEAFF.

The CDR3 sequence: CASQAGQGTGELFF. Partial CDR3 DNA: TGTGCCAGTCAGGCCGGACAGGGCACCGGGGAG. This chain links TRBV19 with TRBJ2-2, with 8 positions matching TRBD1. The read comes to an end 3 residues before the CDR3 does, leaving the germline J gene to fill in the end. Looked up from germline, CDR1 is LNHDA and CDR2 is SQIVND (reference sequence). The V gene end was trimmed by 8 bases and the J gene end by 4 bases; junction bases not matched to a gene: 6. The CDR3 covers 14 residues. The variable domain in full, completed from reference TRBV19 and TRBJ2-2, reads DGGITQSPKYLFRKEGQNVTLSCEQNLNHDAMYWYRQDPGQGLRLIYYSQIVNDFQKGDIAEGYSVSREKKESFPLTVTSAQKNPTAFYLCASQAGQGTGELFFGEGSRLTVL.

Remarks on this clone: The read ends 3 residues shy of where the CDR3 ends; the end is completed using the germline J gene. The chain combines TRBV18 with TRBJ2-4, with 7 bases fitting TRBD1. The CDR3 contains 16 residues. Germline CDR1 is KGHSH and CDR2 is LQKENI. CDR3 sequence: CASSQGTGTANYGQYF. Partial CDR3 DNA: TGTGCCAGCTCACAGGGGACCGGGACAGCTAACTATGGT.

In the case of this clone: At one of its ends the junction is not consistent with the germline gene, which may arise from a read error. The DNA read from the CDR3 is TGTGCCAGTAGTCTAGATCTAGTGACAGGTTACAATGAG. It is translated as CASSLDLVTGYNE. The CDR3 in full is CASSLDLVTGYNEQFF. The chain couples TRBV19 to TRBJ2-1; a possible D gene is TRBD1 (6 bases). The CDR3 goes on 3 residues after the read ends, and that part is filled in from the germline J gene. The CDR3 length is 16 residues. Per germline, CDR1 LNHDA and CDR2 SQIVND (reference sequence).

The chain's CDR3 is CASSLKVTGVLTF. Partial CDR3 DNA: TGCGCCAGCAGCTTAAAGGTTACGGGCGTC. The J gene is TRBJ2-6, the V gene TRBV5-1; D is undetermined. With the read ending 3 residues before the CDR3 end, the germline J gene is used to fill in that end. Germline values: CDR1 SGHRS, CDR2 YFSETQ. V was pared by 2 bases and J by 12 bases, with 12 bases between. The CDR3 covers 13 residues.

Concerning this clone itself: The read is 3 residues too short to cover the CDR3 end, so that end is filled in from the germline J gene. The V gene is TRBV7-7, the J gene TRBJ2-3; maybe TRBD1 (5 bases). CDR1 is SSHAT and CDR2 is FNYEAQ in the germline V gene (reference sequence). This CDR3 is built from 15 residues. This CDR3 is CASSPQGTFGETQYF. CDR3 bases read: TGTGCCAGCAGCCCCCAGGGTACGTTTGGAGAGACG. Looking up the rest from reference TRBV7-7 and TRBJ2-3 gives the full variable domain: GAGVSQSPRYKVTKRGQDVTLRCDPISSHATLYWYQQALGQGPEFLTYFNYEAQPDKSGLPSDRFSAERPEGSISTLTIQRTEQRDSAMYRCASSPQGTFGETQYFGPGTRLTVL.